This T cell receptor (beta chain) was found in a study of T cell repertoires in cytomegalovirus infection. Study in general: It can be stated that public TCR beta signatures indicated CMV infection as well as a matching HLA type. Whole-study results and caveats: Of the TCR beta families, the public ones yielded a cumulative frequency that identified carriers of CMV plus the relevant HLA.

This CDR3 contains 15 residues. Germline CDR1 and CDR2: SGHTA and FQGNSA. The ends were cut back, 6 bases at V and 3 bases at J, with 15 bases in the middle. The table lists this clonotype with many counts. Its specificity is not known. TCRdb recomputed calls from the reads with MiXCR, one row per CDR3 protein. Of under 350,000 distinct CDR3 sequences listed, over 7.5% were seen once; the top ten hold 4.3%. Sequencing was performed on PBMCs. The clonotype originates from a human donor in good health (CMV status not recorded). Some clones in this sample may be carry-over from other donors' samples. V usage is TRBV7-2 and J usage is TRBJ1-5, with D possibly being TRBD1 (6 bases). The CDR3 region has the DNA TGTGCCAGCAGTACCAAGGGGGGACCCAATCAGCCCCAGCATTTT. It encodes CASSTKGGPNQPQHF.